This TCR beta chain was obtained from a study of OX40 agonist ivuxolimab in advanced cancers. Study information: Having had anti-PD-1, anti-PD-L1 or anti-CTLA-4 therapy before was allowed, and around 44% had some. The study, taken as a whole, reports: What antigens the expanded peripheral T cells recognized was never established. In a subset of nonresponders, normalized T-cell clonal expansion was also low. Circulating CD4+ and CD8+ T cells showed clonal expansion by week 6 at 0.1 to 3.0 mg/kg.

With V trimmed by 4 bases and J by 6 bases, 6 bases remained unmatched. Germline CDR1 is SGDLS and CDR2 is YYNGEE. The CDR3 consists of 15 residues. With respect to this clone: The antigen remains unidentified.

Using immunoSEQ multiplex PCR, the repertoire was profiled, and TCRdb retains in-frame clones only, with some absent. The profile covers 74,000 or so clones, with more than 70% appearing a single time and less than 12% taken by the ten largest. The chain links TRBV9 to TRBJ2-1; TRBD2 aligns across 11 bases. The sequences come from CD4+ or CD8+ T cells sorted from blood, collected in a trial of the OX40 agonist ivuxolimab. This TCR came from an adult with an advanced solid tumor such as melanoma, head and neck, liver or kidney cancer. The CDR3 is CASSFRLAGINEQFF. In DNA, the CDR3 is TGTGCCAGCAGCTTCAGACTAGCGGGGATCAATGAGCAGTTCTTC.